These 18 T cell receptor beta chains were all obtained from the same sample, sequenced in a study of cytomegalovirus exposure and HLA in healthy donors. Amplification used 60 Vbeta primers and 13 Jbeta primers. TCRdb's table, derived via immunoSEQ multiplex PCR, lists solely in-frame clones and lacks some. The sample records under 110,000 clones, around 75% being singletons. Sequencing input: PBMCs. Receptor source: a man aged 35 to 55 in good health and CMV-seronegative.

DNA of the CDR3: TGTGCCAGCAGTTCCCCGACAGGGGGGCACTATGGCTACACCTTC. This gives the protein CASSSPTGGHYGYTF. The chain joins TRBV6-5 to TRBJ1-2; TRBD1 agrees at 9 bases. This CDR3 is 15 amino acids long. The germline V gene encodes CDR1 MNHEY and CDR2 SVGAGI. After removal of 4 bases from V and 3 bases from J, the junction contained 6 bases not matched to a gene.

The chain recombines TRBV6-6 with TRBJ2-5; 8 bases are shared with TRBD1. This CDR3 contains 13 residues. V dropped 5 bases and J dropped 5; count of bases not matched to a gene: 4. Germline-derived CDR1 and CDR2 are MNHNY and SVGAGI (reference sequence). The DNA of the CDR3 is TGTGCCAGCAGTAGCAGGGGGCGCGAGACCCAGTACTTC. Amino acids: CASSSRGRETQYF.

The chain recombines TRBV18 with TRBJ2-3; 10 bases are shared with TRBD1. The CDR3 has 15 residues. Germline values: CDR1 KGHSH, CDR2 LQKENI. The V and J ends lost 3 bases and 7 bases, in that order; junction bases with no gene match: 7. The CDR3 DNA reads as TGTGCCAGCTCACCTTCCGGGACAGGGGTAAATACGCAGTATTTT. It yields the protein CASSPSGTGVNTQYF.

The rearrangement joins TRBV7-9 to TRBJ1-2; unclear D gene. CDR1 SEHNR and CDR2 FQNEAQ come from the germline V gene (reference sequence). The CDR3 has 18 amino acids. The V and J ends lost 0 bases and 7 bases respectively, with 24 bases between them. The CDR3 coding sequence is TGTGCCAGCAGCTTAGCGCTCCGTAGCCGCGAGCTAGGTCGTGGCTACACCTTC. The encoded protein is CASSLALRSRELGRGYTF. The full variable domain, in which reference TRBV7-9 and TRBJ1-2 provide the parts outside the CDR3, is DTGVSQNPRHKITKRGQNVTFRCDPISEHNRLYWYRQTLGQGPEFLTYFQNEAQLEKSRLLSDRFSAERPKGSFSTLEIQRTEQGDSAMYLCASSLALRSRELGRGYTFGSGTRLTVV.

The V and J genes are TRBV5-6 and TRBJ2-4; D is perhaps TRBD2 (5 bases). Germline V CDR1 and CDR2: SGHDT, YYEEEE. The CDR3 covers 14 residues. Trimming cost V 4 bases and J 0 bases, with 8 bases left between them. The CDR3: CASSQRVAKNIQYF. In nucleotides, the CDR3 is TGTGCCAGCAGCCAGAGGGTAGCCAAAAACATTCAGTACTTC.

This clone is a singleton in its sample. The chain couples TRBV6-5 to TRBJ2-2; a possible D gene is TRBD1 (5 bases). V was shortened by 6 bases and J by 5 bases, with 16 bases between the two germline ends. CDR1 is MNHEY and CDR2 is SVGAGI in the germline V gene. This CDR3 region has 15 residues. The CDR3 sequence is CASRWTREKTGELFF. The CDR3 DNA reads as TGTGCCAGCAGGTGGACACGTGAAAAGACCGGGGAGCTGTTTTTT.

V and J are TRBV19 and TRBJ2-1, with 7 bases lining up with TRBD1. After removal of 10 bases from V and 5 bases from J, the junction contained 11 bases not matched to a gene. There are 14 residues in the CDR3. Germline values: CDR1 LNHDA, CDR2 SQIVND (reference sequence). The CDR3 nucleotides read TGTGCCACCAGCCTGGACAGGACAGACAATGAGCAGTTCTTC. It codes for CATSLDRTDNEQFF.

The V and J genes are TRBV29-1 and TRBJ2-1, with D tentatively TRBD1 (5 bases). This CDR3 contains 15 residues. The germline gives CDR1 SQVTM, CDR2 ANQGSEA. The germline V and J ends were trimmed by 5 bases and 6 bases, with 20 bases remaining between them. The CDR3 DNA reads as TGCAGCGTTTGGGCTGATCGGTATGGGGCCAATGAGCAGTTCTTC. It yields the protein CSVWADRYGANEQFF.

This clone was detected only a few times. This rearrangement joins TRBV14 to TRBJ2-2; tentative D call: TRBD1 (6 bases). Trimming cost V 3 bases and J 4 bases, with 12 bases left between them. The germline V gene has CDR1 SGHDN and CDR2 FVKESK. The CDR3 is made up of 15 amino acids. CDR3 loop: CASSQLGAATGELFF. The DNA of the CDR3 is TGTGCCAGCAGCCAGCTGGGGGCGGCCACCGGGGAGCTGTTTTTT.

This clone was observed a few times. The CDR3 sequence is CASSQERTGTISGNTIYF. DNA of the CDR3: TGTGCCAGCAGCCAAGAGAGGACAGGAACCATCTCTGGAAACACCATATATTTT. This chain links TRBV4-2 with TRBJ1-3, with 7 bases that match TRBD1. The V gene end was trimmed by 0 bases and the J gene end by 0 bases; junction bases not matched to a gene: 8. This CDR3 has 18 amino acids. The germline gives CDR1 LGHNA, CDR2 YNFKEQ.

A remark on this clone: Within the sample, other DNA sequences also encode this same CDR3. This chain uses TRBV7-2 with TRBJ1-5; a possible D gene is TRBD1 (5 bases). This CDR3 is built from 13 residues. Germline values: CDR1 SGHTA, CDR2 FQGNSA. Between the trimmed V and J ends, which lost 5 bases and 4 bases, there was a span of 9 bases. The chain's CDR3 is CASSPQGNQPQHF. The DNA for the CDR3 is TGTGCCAGCAGCCCTCAGGGAAATCAGCCCCAGCATTTT.

The chain is built from TRBV4-2 and TRBJ2-1; 9 bases are a match to TRBD2. The V gene end was trimmed by 4 bases and the J gene end by 0 bases; junction bases not matched to a gene: 10. Germline CDR1 and CDR2: LGHNA and YNFKEQ. This CDR3 spans 18 amino acids. The CDR3: CASSPISGGPISYNEQFF. As DNA, the CDR3 is TGTGCCAGCAGCCCAATTAGCGGGGGCCCGATCTCCTACAATGAGCAGTTCTTC.

Points on this clone: Its ends do not fully match the called genes, so a read error is possible. The chain couples TRBV5-1 to TRBJ2-7; D call uncertain. From germline, CDR1 is SGHRS and CDR2 YFSETQ. CDR3 length: 13 residues. CDR3 protein: CASSSIPTPERYF. Here the CDR3 DNA reads TGCGCCAGCAGCTCAATTCCGACTCCCGAGCGGTACTTC.

The V call is TRBV6-1, the J call TRBJ1-3; D is unclear. The CDR3 is 13 residues long. Looked up from germline, CDR1 is MNHNS and CDR2 is SASEGT. V lost 9 bases to trimming and J lost 0 bases, with 9 bases between them. DNA of the CDR3: TGTGCCAGTCGACAATTCTCTGGAAACACCATATATTTT. Its protein product is CASRQFSGNTIYF.

This clone was seen a single time. The sample contains more than one DNA sequence encoding this CDR3. The chain uses TRBV9 and TRBJ1-2; a weak D match, TRBD1 (5 bases). The CDR3 runs 14 residues. The ends were cut back, 0 bases at V and 1 base at J, with 7 bases in the middle. Germline V CDR1 and CDR2: SGDLS, YYNGEE. CDR3 amino acids: CASSVDQGNYGYTF. The DNA of the CDR3 is TGTGCCAGCAGCGTAGATCAGGGTAACTATGGCTACACCTTC.

Here the CDR3 reads CASSRGTSGGGGANVLTF. DNA of the CDR3: TGTGCCAGCAGCCGGGGGACTAGCGGGGGGGGTGGGGCCAACGTCCTGACTTTC. This chain uses TRBV9 with TRBJ2-6, with TRBD2 matching 16 bases. CDR1 and CDR2 from the germline V gene are SGDLS and YYNGEE. With 4 bases clipped from V and 3 bases from J, the junction kept 4 bases outside the gene matches. The CDR3 is 18 residues long.

This clone has only one observation. This chain connects TRBV21-1 to TRBJ2-3; the table's D call, TRBD2, was not checked against the DNA. TRBV21-1 is a pseudogene. CDR3 size: 12 residues. The CDR3 region has the DNA TGTGCCAGCAGCCCCCGGGGAGATACGCAGTATTTT. It specifies CASSPRGDTQYF.

The chain couples TRBV6-1 to TRBJ1-5; D is perhaps TRBD1 (5 bases). V was pared by 2 bases and J by 3 bases, with 11 bases between. CDR3 length equals 15 residues. In germline, CDR1 is MNHNS, CDR2 SASEGT. The DNA of the CDR3 is TGTGCCAGCAGTGAACAGGGCATAGTCAATCAGCCCCAGCATTTT. Translating it yields CASSEQGIVNQPQHF.